Below, one T cell receptor (beta chain) is given with its context. Authors' methods: Quantification of nucleated cells was approximated via reference gene primer amplification. Profiling relied on immunoSEQ multiplex PCR, and the TCRdb table lists in-frame clones only, not all of them. V and J calls and clone size are given by that table; D and trimming were obtained from the DNA. The data show around 300,000 clones, 88% seen once. Trimming removed 11 bases from V and 6 bases from J, with 14 bases in between. The CDR3 runs 12 residues. Participants had their cohort set by participant-reported clinical history. Recovered status applied to Cohort 3 donors who had two consecutive negative PCRs. It also applied to those with clearance or with symptom resolution. The data were taken from a study of blood T cell repertoires in COVID-19.

This TCR came from a woman aged 25 to 39 who had recovered from COVID-19. Sequenced: PBMCs or T cells enriched from blood (not recorded which). The V gene is TRBV12-3 or TRBV12-4, the J gene TRBJ2-1, with D possibly TRBD2 on 7 matching bases. CDR3 DNA: TGTGCCGGAGGGGGGGCCCCCAATGAGCAGTTCTTC. Translation: CAGGGAPNEQFF.